Listed here are 7 T cell receptor beta chains from one sample, sequenced in a study of T-cell memory formation after mild COVID-19. TCRdb re-called the 5' RACE reads with MiXCR, one entry per CDR3 protein. The data hold approximately 340,000 distinct CDR3 sequences, with approximately 15% observed a single time. The sequencing sample was made of PBMCs or a T cell subset sorted from them (not recorded which). The receptors derive from a man aged 18-30 years who had mild COVID-19 (a few samples of this study predate the infection). Cell type and time point are not known.

This clonotype appeared many times. This rearrangement joins TRBV18 to TRBJ2-2; weak D call: TRBD2 (6 bases). The CDR3 is 15 residues long. CDR1 KGHSH and CDR2 LQKENI come from the germline V gene. Trimming took 3 bases from V and 2 from J, leaving 10 bases between them. The CDR3 protein is CASSPEGHNTGELFF. DNA of the CDR3: TGTGCCAGCTCACCGGAGGGGCACAACACCGGGGAGCTGTTTTTT.

This clonotype turned up a few times. V usage is TRBV2 and J usage is TRBJ1-5, with D possibly matching TRBD1 (5 bases). The CDR3 loop spans 14 amino acids. Trimming removed 8 bases from V and 0 bases from J, with 11 bases in between. In germline, CDR1 is SNHLY, CDR2 FYNNEI. CDR3 bases: TGTGCCAGCGTACAGGAATATAGCAATCAGCCCCAGCATTTT. Protein sequence: CASVQEYSNQPQHF.

In its sample, this clonotype was seen many times. V gene TRBV7-9 combines with J gene TRBJ2-3, with 8 bases fitting TRBD1. Germline V gene lookup returns CDR1 SEHNR and CDR2 FQNEAQ (reference sequence). The CDR3 is made up of 15 amino acids. The V and J ends lost 3 bases and 4 bases, in that order; junction bases with no gene match: 6. CDR3 bases: TGTGCCAGCAGCTTTCGACAGGGGATCGCAGATACGCAGTATTTT. It specifies CASSFRQGIADTQYF.

This clonotype appeared a few times. This chain uses TRBV7-9 with TRBJ1-6, with a possible D match to TRBD1 (6 bases). Looked up from germline, CDR1 is SEHNR and CDR2 is FQNEAQ (reference sequence). Trimming removed 2 bases from V and 10 bases from J, with 12 bases in between. This CDR3 is 14 amino acids long. The CDR3 sequence: CASSLSQGQSPLHF. CDR3 nucleotide sequence: TGTGCCAGCAGCTTAAGTCAGGGGCAATCACCCCTCCACTTT. Variable domain in full (rest from reference TRBV7-9 and TRBJ1-6): DTGVSQNPRHKITKRGQNVTFRCDPISEHNRLYWYRQTLGQGPEFLTYFQNEAQLEKSRLLSDRFSAERPKGSFSTLEIQRTEQGDSAMYLCASSLSQGQSPLHFGNGTRLTVT.

This clonotype turned up a few times. This rearrangement joins TRBV7-3 to TRBJ2-7; possible D gene TRBD1, 6 bases. Trimming cost V 5 bases and J 3 bases, with 14 bases left between them. Germline assignment: CDR1 SGHTA and CDR2 FQGTGA. This CDR3 region has 14 residues. The CDR3 DNA sequence: TGTGCCAGCAGCGAACAGGGACCGAGCTACGAGCAGTACTTC. Translated: CASSEQGPSYEQYF.

The chain uses TRBV12-5 and TRBJ2-3; TRBD2 is a possible D gene (7 bases). Germline assignment: CDR1 LGHNT and CDR2 FRNRAP. The CDR3 covers 13 residues. V dropped 4 bases and J dropped 4 bases, with 9 bases sitting between them. CDR3 protein: CASGWGGSDTQYF. In nucleotides, the CDR3 is TGTGCTAGTGGTTGGGGGGGCTCAGATACGCAGTATTTT.

CDR3 amino acids: CASSQEPLGNTEAFF. In DNA, the CDR3 is TGCGCCAGCAGCCAAGAACCCCTCGGGAACACTGAAGCTTTCTTT. J is TRBJ1-1 and V is TRBV4-3; D not certain. V shed 0 bases and J shed 1 base, with 9 bases lying between them. Looked up from germline, CDR1 is LGHNA and CDR2 is YSLEER. This CDR3 contains 15 residues.